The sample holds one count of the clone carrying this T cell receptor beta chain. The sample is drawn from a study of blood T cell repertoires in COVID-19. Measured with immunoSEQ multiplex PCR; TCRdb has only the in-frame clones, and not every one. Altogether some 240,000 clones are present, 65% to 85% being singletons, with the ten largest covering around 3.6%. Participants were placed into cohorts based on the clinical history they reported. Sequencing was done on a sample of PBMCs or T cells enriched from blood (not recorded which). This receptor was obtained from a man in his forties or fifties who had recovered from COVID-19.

This chain's CDR3 is CASSLGGGGAGNTIYF. In DNA, the CDR3 is TGTGCCAGCAGCTTAGGCGGCGGGGGCGCTGGAAACACCATATATTTT. This chain connects TRBV7-6 to TRBJ1-3; D may be TRBD1 (6 bases). This CDR3 region has 16 residues. The ends were cut back, 1 base at V and 2 bases at J, with 12 bases in the middle. Germline CDR1 SGHVS, CDR2 FNYEAQ.